This TCR beta chain appears in the sequencing data of a study of blood T cell repertoires in COVID-19. The method was immunoSEQ multiplex PCR; TCRdb's version includes in-frame clones alone and lacks a portion of them. The sample contains approximately 300,000 clones, 92% of which appear only once. CDR3 length equals 15 residues. The germline CDR1 and CDR2 sequences are SEHNR and FQNEAQ (reference sequence). V lost 3 bases, J lost 0 bases, and 9 bases lay in between. Recovery among Cohort 3 donors was established by two negative PCRs, clearance, or symptom resolution. The clonotype comes from a woman aged 25 to 45 who had recovered from COVID-19. Material for sequencing was PBMCs or T cells enriched from blood (not recorded which). The chain uses TRBV7-9 and TRBJ1-3; D remains unclear. CDR3 protein: CASSFIASSGNTIYF. In DNA form, the CDR3 reads TGTGCCAGCAGCTTCATAGCGTCCTCTGGAAACACCATATATTTT.